In its sample, the clone carrying this T cell receptor (beta chain) was seen many times. The antigen is undetermined. MiXCR, applied by TCRdb to the reads, yields one record per CDR3 protein. There are fewer than 950,000 distinct CDR3 sequences in the sample; about 33% occur only once, and around 12% lies in the top ten. The length of the CDR3 is 13 residues. Trimming cost V 0 bases and J 1 base, with 3 bases left between them. Per germline, CDR1 SGHTA and CDR2 FQGNSA. This record belongs to a study of T cell repertoires in cytomegalovirus infection. Overall study context: Recently described HLA-C-restricted plus well-studied HLA-B-restricted CMV epitopes were used. An indication of both CMV infection and matching HLA type came from public TCR beta signatures.

Regarding the study as a whole: Cumulative frequency of public TCR beta families picked out carriers of CMV plus the relevant HLA. In two of eight donors, the top clonotype was HLA-C-restricted CMV-specific.

This TCR derives from a human donor in good health (CMV status not recorded). Some clones in this sample may be carry-over from other donors' samples. This sample comprised cultured CD8+ T cells from PBMCs, obtained from culture after CMV antigen stimulation. This chain uses TRBV7-2 with TRBJ1-1; the D is unclear. The CDR3 DNA follows: TGTGCCAGCAGCTTAGCAACGAACACTGAAGCTTTCTTT. It yields the protein CASSLATNTEAFF.